Following are 27 T cell receptor beta chains from one sample sequenced in a study of blood T cell repertoires in COVID-19. TCRdb's copy holds only in-frame clones and misses some; the assay was immunoSEQ multiplex PCR. This table has fewer than 250,000 clones, almost 85% appearing once. The sequenced sample consisted of peripheral blood. The origin of the receptors is a middle-aged woman with acute or convalescent COVID-19.

V and J are TRBV19 and TRBJ2-1; perhaps TRBD2 as D (6 bases). The germline V gene has CDR1 LNHDA and CDR2 SQIVND (reference sequence). Trimming shortened V by 5 bases and J by 1 base, and 21 bases separated the two germline ends. The CDR3 is 18 amino acids. Written as DNA, the CDR3 is TGTGCCAGTAGTCTCTCAGCGCGGGGCTCTCTATCCTACAATGAGCAGTTCTTC. Translating it yields CASSLSARGSLSYNEQFF.

This clone was seen just once. The J gene is TRBJ2-1, the V gene TRBV11-3, with TRBD2 matching 14 bases. Germline lookup yields CDR1 SGHNT and CDR2 YENEEA. This CDR3 has 16 amino acids. V trimming: 5 bases; J trimming: 8 bases; junction bases outside the gene matches: 8. In DNA form, the CDR3 reads TGTGCCAGCAGCGTCGGACTAGCGGGAGGAAACGATGAGCAGTTCTTC. Its protein product is CASSVGLAGGNDEQFF.

The J gene is TRBJ2-2, the V gene TRBV7-2; D ambiguous. Germline loops: CDR1 SGHTA, CDR2 FQGNSA. This CDR3 region has 16 residues. The V end lost 5 bases, the J end lost 4 bases, and 17 bases lay between the germline ends. CDR3 amino acids: CASSPRPMLGTGELFF. The CDR3 bases are TGTGCCAGCAGCCCACGCCCTATGCTCGGCACCGGGGAGCTGTTTTTT. Full variable domain (outside the CDR3, taken from reference TRBV7-2 and TRBJ2-2): GAGVSQSPSNKVTEKGKDVELRCDPISGHTALYWYRQSLGQGLEFLIYFQGNSAPDKSGLPSDRFSAERTGGSVSTLTIQRTQQEDSAVYLCASSPRPMLGTGELFFGEGSRLTVL.

The chain couples TRBV6-5 to TRBJ1-5; D gene ambiguous. Trimming took off 5 bases at V and 4 bases at J, with 9 bases between the two ends. Germline V CDR1 and CDR2: MNHEY, SVGAGI. The CDR3 is 13 amino acids. In DNA form, the CDR3 reads TGTGCCAGCAGTCCCATGTTGAATCAGCCCCAGCATTTT. As protein: CASSPMLNQPQHF.

The gene calls are TRBV30 and TRBJ1-3; D uncertain. The V gene lost 1 base and the J gene lost 0 bases, with 10 bases spanning the gap. Germline V gene sequence: CDR1 GTSNPN, CDR2 SVGIG (reference sequence). The CDR3 is 15 amino acids. Here the CDR3 DNA reads TGTGCCTGGAGTGCGCAGGCGTACTCTGGAAACACCATATATTTT. Encoded protein: CAWSAQAYSGNTIYF.

This sequence joins TRBV7-9 and TRBJ1-4, with TRBD1 identical over 7 bases. The J segment lost 7 bases and the V segment lost 5 bases, leaving 10 bases of the junction unmatched. This CDR3 is 15 amino acids long. The germline CDR1 and CDR2 sequences are SEHNR and FQNEAQ (reference sequence). The CDR3 spells CASSPDRVQVEKLFF. In nucleotides, the CDR3 is TGTGCCAGCAGCCCCGACAGGGTTCAGGTTGAAAAACTGTTTTTT. Based on the CDR3 plus reference TRBV7-9 and TRBJ1-4, the full variable domain is DTGVSQNPRHKITKRGQNVTFRCDPISEHNRLYWYRQTLGQGPEFLTYFQNEAQLEKSRLLSDRFSAERPKGSFSTLEIQRTEQGDSAMYLCASSPDRVQVEKLFFGSGTQLSVL.

This chain uses TRBV7-9 with TRBJ1-1; D remains unclear. Germline V gene data show CDR1 as SEHNR and CDR2 as FQNEAQ (reference sequence). V lost 3 bases, J lost 7 bases, and 6 bases lay in between. This CDR3 spans 11 amino acids. The CDR3 protein is CASSFSYEAFF. The CDR3 region has the DNA TGTGCCAGCAGCTTTTCTTATGAAGCTTTCTTT.

The rearrangement uses TRBV6-5 and TRBJ2-2, with a tentative D call TRBD1 (5 bases). Trimming shortened V by 2 bases and J by 6 bases, and 7 bases separated the two germline ends. CDR3 size: 13 residues. The germline gives CDR1 MNHEY, CDR2 SVGAGI. CDR3 loop: CASSYEGAGELFF. CDR3 nucleotides: TGTGCCAGCAGTTACGAAGGGGCCGGGGAGCTGTTTTTT.

The J gene is TRBJ2-7, the V gene TRBV5-6; the match to TRBD1 covers 11 bases. V gave up 0 bases and J gave up 2 bases; unmatched junction bases: 10. The germline gives CDR1 SGHDT, CDR2 YYEEEE. This CDR3 has 18 residues. The CDR3 DNA reads TGTGCCAGCAGCTTGGAAGTACCCGGGACAGGGGGTCCCTACGAGCAGTACTTC. This encodes CASSLEVPGTGGPYEQYF.

A single count supports this clone. The chain combines TRBV7-2 with TRBJ2-7; unclear D gene. The CDR3 spans 13 residues. CDR1 SGHTA and CDR2 FQGNSA come from the germline V gene. With 2 bases removed from V and 3 bases from J, the gap between germline ends came to 8 bases. This CDR3 reads CASSLRGIYEQYF. Written as DNA, the CDR3 is TGTGCCAGCAGCTTACGAGGTATCTACGAGCAGTACTTC.

The table lists this clone with a few counts. V gene TRBV10-3 combines with J gene TRBJ2-1, with D possibly TRBD1 on 6 matching bases. The V gene lost 5 bases and the J gene lost 1 base, with 9 bases spanning the gap. The CDR3 is 14 amino acids. Germline V gives CDR1 ENHRY, CDR2 SYGVKD. CDR3 in DNA: TGTGCCATCAGTCAGGGGAGATCCTACAATGAGCAGTTCTTC. Encoded protein: CAISQGRSYNEQFF.

The chain is built from TRBV27 and TRBJ2-7; 7 bases fit TRBD1. The CDR3 loop spans 14 amino acids. Losses at the gene ends were 2 bases for V and 3 bases for J; bases not matched to a gene: 4. Germline CDR1 is MNHEY and CDR2 is SMNVEV (reference sequence). CDR3 amino acids: CASSLIDRVYEQYF. CDR3 sequence (DNA): TGTGCCAGCAGTTTAATCGACAGGGTCTACGAGCAGTACTTC.

The chain is built from TRBV9 and TRBJ2-1, with 7 bases aligning to TRBD2. In germline, CDR1 is SGDLS, CDR2 YYNGEE. This CDR3 is built from 16 residues. Trimming removed 3 bases from V and 4 bases from J; junction bases left unmatched: 10. The chain's CDR3 is CASSEMLAALYNEQFF. The CDR3, as DNA: TGTGCCAGCAGCGAGATGCTAGCGGCCCTATACAATGAGCAGTTCTTC.

The chain is built from TRBV23-1 and TRBJ1-2; D might be TRBD1 (6 bases). TRBV23-1 is filed as an ORF, its function uncertain. The V and J ends lost 1 base and 2 bases respectively, with 14 bases between them. The CDR3 spans 16 residues. CDR3 loop: CASSQYRAELNYGYTF. CDR3 DNA sequence: TGCGCCAGCAGTCAATACAGGGCCGAGCTAAACTATGGCTACACCTTC.

The chain recombines TRBV10-1 with TRBJ1-1, with TRBD1 identical over 7 bases. Germline values: CDR1 WNHNN, CDR2 SYGVQD (reference sequence). The V gene end was trimmed by 8 bases and the J gene end by 4 bases; junction bases not matched to a gene: 10. The CDR3 is 14 amino acids. CDR3 residues: CASPQSSGGTEAFF. The DNA for the CDR3 is TGCGCCAGCCCACAAAGTTCAGGGGGCACTGAAGCTTTCTTT.

V is TRBV5-8 and J is TRBJ2-7; D may be TRBD2 (5 bases). Germline lookup yields CDR1 SGHTS and CDR2 YDEGEE. The CDR3 consists of 13 residues. The V end lost 7 bases, the J end lost 2 bases, and 13 bases lay between the germline ends. CDR3 residues: CASGRTYPYEQYF. The CDR3 nucleotides are TGTGCCAGCGGTCGGACTTACCCCTACGAGCAGTACTTC.

The chain joins TRBV10-2 to TRBJ1-2, with D possibly TRBD1 on 5 matching bases. V lost 0 bases and J lost 5, with 7 bases in between. The CDR3 has 13 amino acids. CDR1 is WSHSY, CDR2 SAAADI, per germline. The CDR3 DNA reads as TGCGCCAGCAGTGAGTCAGGGGCTTATGGCTACACCTTC. Amino acid sequence: CASSESGAYGYTF.

The chain carries TRBV10-3 and TRBJ2-5; a weak D match, TRBD2 (7 bases). This CDR3 has 13 residues. Germline V gene lookup returns CDR1 ENHRY and CDR2 SYGVKD. Trimming shortened V by 9 bases and J by 5 bases, and 16 bases separated the two germline ends. CDR3 sequence: CAISGGLRETQYF. The CDR3 DNA reads as TGTGCCATTTCCGGGGGGCTACGGGAGACCCAGTACTTC.

This rearrangement joins TRBV27 to TRBJ2-7, with a tentative D call TRBD1 (6 bases). Trimming left V 5 bases short and J 0 bases short, with 14 bases between. CDR1 is MNHEY, CDR2 SMNVEV, per germline (reference sequence). The CDR3 totals 15 residues. In DNA form, the CDR3 reads TGTGCCAGCAGTCGGACAGCCCTAAGCTCCTACGAGCAGTACTTC. Its protein is CASSRTALSSYEQYF.

V usage is TRBV11-3 and J usage is TRBJ1-6; D is unresolved. Trimming left V 2 bases short and J 10 bases short, with 9 bases between. Germline V gives CDR1 SGHNT, CDR2 YENEEA. This CDR3 is built from 13 residues. CDR3 residues: CASSLNFLSPLHF. The CDR3 bases are TGTGCCAGCAGCTTAAATTTTCTGTCACCCCTCCACTTT.

The chain links TRBV11-3 to TRBJ2-2; the match to TRBD2 covers 7 bases. CDR1 and CDR2 (germline): SGHNT, YENEEA. The CDR3 runs 14 residues. V was pared by 4 bases and J by 5 bases, with 4 bases of the junction left unmatched. This CDR3 reads CASSSSGRTGELFF. DNA of the CDR3: TGTGCCAGCAGCTCTAGCGGTAGAACCGGGGAGCTGTTTTTT. The full variable domain, rest sourced from reference TRBV11-3 and TRBJ2-2, is EAGVVQSPRYKIIEKKQPVAFWCNPISGHNTLYWYLQNLGQGPELLIRYENEEAVDDSQLPKDRFSAERLKGVDSTLKIQPAELGDSAVYLCASSSSGRTGELFFGEGSRLTVL.

The V call is TRBV11-3, the J call TRBJ2-1; 10 bases fit TRBD2. V shed 5 bases, J shed 9 bases, and the junction held 10 bases outside the gene matches. The germline CDR1 and CDR2 sequences are SGHNT and YENEEA. This CDR3 spans 15 amino acids. CDR3 region: CASSARLAGESEQFF. In nucleotides, the CDR3 is TGTGCCAGCAGCGCCCGTCTAGCGGGAGAGAGTGAGCAGTTCTTC.

V usage is TRBV28 and J usage is TRBJ2-7, with 7 bases matching TRBD1. V dropped 5 bases and J dropped 0; count of bases not matched to a gene: 10. The CDR3 contains 16 residues. Germline V gives CDR1 MDHEN, CDR2 SYDVKM. The chain's CDR3 is CASSTSRGSSSYEQYF. CDR3 sequence (DNA): TGTGCCAGCAGTACCTCCAGGGGGAGTAGCTCCTACGAGCAGTACTTC.

This clone was recorded once. Additional DNA sequences in this sample encode the identical CDR3. This chain joins TRBV4-1 and TRBJ1-1; 9 nucleotides match TRBD1. The CDR3 runs 15 residues. Germline loops: CDR1 MGHRA, CDR2 YSYEKL. J lost 1 base, V lost 4 bases, and 4 bases had no gene match. CDR3 amino acids: CASSLGTGTNTEAFF. The DNA of the CDR3 is TGCGCCAGCAGCCTCGGGACAGGGACGAACACTGAAGCTTTCTTT.

J is TRBJ2-3 and V is TRBV2; D is perhaps TRBD1 (5 bases). The CDR3 spans 15 residues. V lost 4 bases and J 0 bases, leaving 11 bases between the germline ends. Germline assignment: CDR1 SNHLY and CDR2 FYNNEI. The CDR3 nucleotides read TGTGCCAGCAGTGGACTGACAGATAGCACAGATACGCAGTATTTT. Translation: CASSGLTDSTDTQYF.

The rearrangement uses TRBV6-4 and TRBJ2-1; weak D call: TRBD1 (6 bases). Trimming left V 3 bases short and J 6 bases short, with 15 bases between. Germline V CDR1 and CDR2: MRHNA, SNTAGT. The CDR3 consists of 15 residues. The CDR3 sequence: CASSEIRGLSNEQFF. The DNA of the CDR3 is TGTGCCAGCAGTGAAATCAGGGGATTAAGCAATGAGCAGTTCTTC.

This chain connects TRBV29-1 to TRBJ1-2; TRBD1 is a possible D gene (5 bases). Germline V gene data show CDR1 as SQVTM and CDR2 as ANQGSEA. CDR3 length: 13 residues. V gave up 7 bases and J gave up 0 bases, with 12 bases separating them. CDR3 bases: TGCAGCGCTCAACAGGACCCTAACTATGGCTACACCTTC. Amino acids: CSAQQDPNYGYTF.